This T cell receptor (beta chain) was recorded in a study of T cells after yellow fever vaccination. Study as a whole: Each low-cell-number fraction was prepared by means of SMART-Seq v4 Ultra Low Input.

This clonotype was observed many times. Trimming cost V 1 base and J 7 bases, with 14 bases left between them. This CDR3 comprises 14 residues. Looked up from germline, CDR1 is SGHRS and CDR2 is YFSETQ. The TCR cDNA carried a universal primer site and UMIs from 5'RACE template switching. TCRdb called the 5' RACE reads again in MiXCR, with one record for every CDR3 protein. The sample has some 390,000 distinct CDR3 sequences, 15% to 20% seen once; the top ten hold about 18%. This sequence originates from a man between 18 and 35 years old who received the YFV17D yellow fever vaccine. The chain recombines TRBV5-1 with TRBJ1-2; no clear D. The sequences come from PBMCs, collected before the yellow fever booster vaccination. In DNA form, the CDR3 reads TGCGCCAGCAGCTTGAGTCAGGCGGGCGGTGGCTACACCTTC. Translating it yields CASSLSQAGGGYTF.